The 21 T cell receptor beta chains below come from one sample, sequenced in a study of blood T cell repertoires in COVID-19. The repertoire was sequenced with immunoSEQ multiplex PCR; TCRdb's copy has only in-frame clones and lacks some. The table lists roughly 200,000 clones, about nine tenths of them singletons, with 6.5% to 8.5% in the top ten. Sequencing was performed on peripheral blood. Receptor source: a man in his forties or fifties with acute or convalescent COVID-19.

This chain uses TRBV7-9 with TRBJ1-4, with 7 bases lining up with TRBD1. Germline V gives CDR1 SEHNR, CDR2 FQNEAQ (reference sequence). Losses at the gene ends were 5 bases for V and 4 bases for J; bases not matched to a gene: 10. The CDR3 is 16 amino acids. The CDR3 loop reads CASSADTGAVNEKLFF. The CDR3 DNA follows: TGTGCCAGCAGCGCCGACACAGGGGCCGTTAATGAAAAACTGTTTTTT.

The chain links TRBV7-8 to TRBJ2-3; a possible D gene is TRBD1 (6 bases). Trimming removed 3 bases from V and 2 bases from J, with 15 bases in between. CDR3 length: 16 amino acids. Germline V CDR1 and CDR2: SGHVS, FQNEAQ. CDR3 DNA sequence: TGTGCCAGCAGCTTGAGGGGGACCCTTTCCACAGATACGCAGTATTTT. Translated, it gives CASSLRGTLSTDTQYF. Full variable domain (outside the CDR3, taken from reference TRBV7-8 and TRBJ2-3): GAGVSQSPRYKVAKRGQDVALRCDPISGHVSLFWYQQALGQGPEFLTYFQNEAQLDKSGLPSDRFFAERPEGSVSTLKIQRTQQEDSAVYLCASSLRGTLSTDTQYFGPGTRLTVL.

This clone has a handful of counts. This chain connects TRBV11-2 to TRBJ1-1; D ambiguous. Germline V gene lookup returns CDR1 SGHAT and CDR2 FQNNGV. With 1 base removed from V and 5 bases from J, the gap between germline ends came to 11 bases. The CDR3 spans 14 residues. Here the CDR3 reads CASSLGGFTTEAFF. The CDR3 DNA reads as TGTGCCAGCAGCTTAGGAGGATTTACGACTGAAGCTTTCTTT.

V and J are TRBV27 and TRBJ2-2; TRBD1 matches at 9 bases. The V gene end was trimmed by 5 bases and the J gene end by 5 bases; junction bases not matched to a gene: 12. Germline values: CDR1 MNHEY, CDR2 SMNVEV (reference sequence). This CDR3 comprises 17 residues. CDR3 in amino acids: CASSTPQGARQTGELFF. CDR3 coding DNA: TGTGCCAGCAGTACCCCACAGGGGGCGCGACAAACCGGGGAGCTGTTTTTT.

The J gene is TRBJ2-2, the V gene TRBV7-6, with 11 bases aligning to TRBD2. From germline, CDR1 is SGHVS and CDR2 FNYEAQ. V lost 2 bases and J lost 9; bases outside the gene matches: 14. This CDR3 spans 18 amino acids. The CDR3 DNA follows: TGTGCCAGCAGCTTAATGTTTAGCGGGGGGGCGTTCCCCCGGGAGCTGTTTTTT. Translating gives CASSLMFSGGAFPRELFF.

The genes are TRBV11-2 and TRBJ1-2, with 10 bases matching TRBD1. J was trimmed by 13 bases and V by 3 bases; bases with no gene match: 5. The CDR3 loop spans 12 amino acids. Germline V CDR1 and CDR2: SGHAT, FQNNGV. The chain's CDR3 is CASSFGQGVPTF. The CDR3 DNA reads TGTGCCAGCAGCTTCGGACAGGGGGTGCCCACCTTC.

The chain employs TRBV5-4 and TRBJ2-7; 7 bases fit TRBD2. The ends lost 10 bases at V and 6 bases at J; junction bases unmatched: 7. The V gene's germline CDR1 is SGHNT and CDR2 YYREEE (reference sequence). This CDR3 is 11 amino acids long. The CDR3 DNA is TGTGCCGCGGGACTAACGGGCGAGCAGTACTTC. Translation gives CAAGLTGEQYF.

The chain is built from TRBV19 and TRBJ1-5; no clear D gene. Germline lookup yields CDR1 LNHDA and CDR2 SQIVND (reference sequence). Trimming removed 5 bases from V and 0 bases from J, with 11 bases in between. CDR3 size: 15 residues. For the CDR3, the DNA is TGTGCCAGTAGTGCACAGATTAATAGCAATCAGCCCCAGCATTTT. Translated, it gives CASSAQINSNQPQHF.

The V and J genes are TRBV6-2 or TRBV6-3 and TRBJ2-1, with 8 bases identical to TRBD1. J was trimmed by 4 bases and V by 2 bases; bases with no gene match: 19. The CDR3 is 20 residues long. Germline CDR1 is MNHEY and CDR2 is SVGEGT. CDR3 in amino acids: CASSYSPRTGNSWRYNEQFF. The CDR3 nucleotides read TGTGCCAGCAGTTACAGCCCCCGGACAGGGAACTCCTGGAGGTACAATGAGCAGTTCTTC.

The CDR3 protein is CASSTGQFGNTIYF. The CDR3 DNA reads as TGTGCCAGCAGCACCGGACAGTTTGGAAACACCATATATTTT. The chain couples TRBV7-2 to TRBJ1-3, with D perhaps matching TRBD1 (6 bases). The CDR3 runs 14 residues. V was trimmed by 5 bases and J by 3 bases, leaving 11 bases between them. CDR1 SGHTA and CDR2 FQGNSA come from the germline V gene.

The CDR3 spells CASSQGGGTEAFF. Here the CDR3 DNA reads TGTGCCAGCAGTCAGGGCGGGGGGACTGAAGCTTTCTTT. This sequence joins TRBV6-4 and TRBJ1-1; TRBD1 is a possible D gene (5 bases). V lost 5 bases, J lost 5 bases, and 12 bases lay in between. The CDR3 totals 13 residues. Germline assignment: CDR1 MRHNA and CDR2 SNTAGT.

The V and J genes are TRBV7-3 and TRBJ2-1, with 15 bases lining up with TRBD2. In germline, CDR1 is SGHTA, CDR2 FQGTGA. CDR3 length: 20 amino acids. Unmatched junction bases numbered 13, after V lost 0 bases and J lost 7 bases. CDR3 sequence (DNA): TGTGCCAGCAGCTTAACGAACGGACTAGCGGGGGGGCTCTTGAAGAATGAGCAGTTCTTC. Its protein product is CASSLTNGLAGGLLKNEQFF. Full variable domain (outside the CDR3, taken from reference TRBV7-3 and TRBJ2-1): GAGVSQTPSNKVTEKGKYVELRCDPISGHTALYWYRQSLGQGPEFLIYFQGTGAADDSGLPNDRFFAVRPEGSVSTLKIQRTERGDSAVYLCASSLTNGLAGGLLKNEQFFGPGTRLTVL.

The chain joins TRBV6-1 to TRBJ2-7, with TRBD1 matching over 7 bases. Trimming at V came to 2 bases and at J to 1 base, leaving 5 bases not matched to a gene. The CDR3 is made up of 15 amino acids. The germline CDR1 and CDR2 sequences are MNHNS and SASEGT. The DNA of the CDR3 is TGTGCCAGCAGTGAAACAGGGGCTTCGTCCTACGAGCAGTACTTC. As protein: CASSETGASSYEQYF.

The V call is TRBV6-6, the J call TRBJ2-7; possible D gene TRBD1, 6 bases. The length of the CDR3 is 13 residues. The germline V gene has CDR1 MNHNY and CDR2 SVGAGI (reference sequence). Trimming left V 2 bases short and J 7 bases short, with 12 bases between. DNA for the CDR3: TGTGCCAGCAGTTACGAGGGGGTGGGGGAGCAGTACTTC. It yields the protein CASSYEGVGEQYF.

The V gene is TRBV4-3, the J gene TRBJ2-7; 8 bases align to TRBD1. The ends lost 0 bases at V and 7 bases at J; junction bases unmatched: 8. Germline lookup yields CDR1 LGHNA and CDR2 YSLEER. This CDR3 comprises 15 residues. The CDR3 DNA follows: TGCGCCAGCAGCCAAGAAATAGGACAGGGCAGGGAGCAGTACTTC. Amino acid sequence: CASSQEIGQGREQYF.

The chain carries TRBV18 and TRBJ2-7, with no clear D. The ends were cut back, 1 base at V and 6 bases at J, with 7 bases in the middle. This CDR3 region has 12 residues. Looked up from germline, CDR1 is KGHSH and CDR2 is LQKENI. The CDR3 protein is CASSPQPGEQYF. The CDR3 DNA is TGTGCCAGCTCACCACAGCCGGGCGAGCAGTACTTC.

This chain joins TRBV5-1 and TRBJ2-3; 8 nucleotides line up with TRBD1. Germline CDR1 is SGHRS and CDR2 is YFSETQ. V lost 4 bases, J lost 2 bases, and 9 bases stayed unmatched. The CDR3 is made up of 16 amino acids. CDR3 DNA sequence: TGCGCCAGCAGCCCTACAGGGGGGTCTGTCACAGATACGCAGTATTTT. Amino acid sequence: CASSPTGGSVTDTQYF.

This rearrangement joins TRBV9 to TRBJ2-1; 13 positions match TRBD2. Germline V gene data show CDR1 as SGDLS and CDR2 as YYNGEE. J was trimmed by 4 bases and V by 4 bases; bases with no gene match: 23. The CDR3 is 22 amino acids. DNA for the CDR3: TGTGCCAGCAGCCGACTCTCTCCGGGACTAGCGGGGCCTCTCCCCCTATACAATGAGCAGTTCTTC. Amino acid sequence: CASSRLSPGLAGPLPLYNEQFF.

This clone was detected only once. This chain joins TRBV4-2 and TRBJ2-7, with TRBD2 matching 10 bases. With V trimmed by 0 bases and J by 5 bases, 10 bases remained unmatched. CDR3 length: 17 residues. Germline V gene lookup returns CDR1 LGHNA and CDR2 YNFKEQ. The CDR3 DNA follows: TGTGCCAGCAGCCAAGAGGCTAGCGGGGGTCATATGGACGAGCAGTACTTC. Translated: CASSQEASGGHMDEQYF.

This chain uses TRBV5-8 with TRBJ2-1, with TRBD2 identical over 7 bases. Per germline, CDR1 SGHTS and CDR2 YDEGEE. With V trimmed by 0 bases and J by 4 bases, 4 bases remained unmatched. The CDR3 is 15 amino acids. This chain's CDR3 is CASSLEWGGYNEQFF. Written as DNA, the CDR3 is TGTGCCAGCAGCTTGGAGTGGGGGGGGTACAATGAGCAGTTCTTC.

The chain uses TRBV5-6 and TRBJ2-7; 8 bases match TRBD2. CDR1 and CDR2 (germline): SGHDT, YYEEEE. This CDR3 is 14 amino acids long. The trim removed 0 bases at V and 3 bases at J, leaving 2 bases unmatched. The CDR3 nucleotides read TGTGCCAGCAGCTTGGGACTAGCGCTCTACGAGCAGTACTTC. This codes for CASSLGLALYEQYF. The complete variable domain, with remaining parts taken from reference TRBV5-6 and TRBJ2-7, reads DAGVTQSPTHLIKTRGQQVTLRCSPKSGHDTVSWYQQALGQGPQFIFQYYEEEERQRGNFPDRFSGHQFPNYSSELNVNALLLGDSALYLCASSLGLALYEQYFGPGTRLTVT.